This TCR beta chain was sequenced during a study of T cell repertoires in cytomegalovirus infection. Concerning this clonotype: Its antigen is currently unknown.

The CDR3 has 17 residues. Trimming removed 6 bases at V and 2 bases at J, with 22 bases between. TCRdb ran MiXCR on the reads and lists one entry per CDR3 protein. This repertoire shows about 52,000 distinct CDR3 sequences, around 18% found once; its top ten account for less than 70%. This receptor was obtained from a human donor in good health (CMV status not recorded). Some clones in this sample may be carry-over from other donors' samples. This chain uses TRBV23-1 with TRBJ2-5; D could derive from TRBD1 or TRBD2 (6 bases each). TRBV23-1 belongs to the ORF category, with a function that is uncertain. Material: CD8+ T cells from cultured PBMCs, obtained from culture after CMV antigen stimulation. The CDR3 here is CASSLSRAGQGQETQYF. The CDR3 nucleotides read TGCGCCAGCAGCCTAAGTCGTGCGGGGCAGGGGCAAGAGACCCAGTACTTC.